This section outlines one T cell receptor beta chain sequence together with its context. The sample belongs to a study of blood T cells in healthy people across ages. Each donor gave approximately 9.1 milliliters of peripheral blood. Next came a second PCR, run for roughly 7 to 12 cycles, which used a sample-barcoded 5' primer along with a J-beta primer mix. TCRdb ran MiXCR on the 5' RACE reads and lists one entry per CDR3 protein. The table records 1.5 million to 2 million distinct CDR3 sequences, approximately 39% of them present only once. This sequence originates from a human donor in good health. Sequencing used blood.

CDR3 sequence (DNA): TGCGCCAGCAGCCGGCCGACACAGGGTAGAAATTCACCCCTCCACTTT. Protein sequence: CASSRPTQGRNSPLHF. V usage is TRBV4-1 and J usage is TRBJ1-6, with D perhaps TRBD1 (6 bases). V was trimmed by 4 bases and J by 7 bases, leaving 17 bases between them. The germline CDR1 and CDR2 sequences are MGHRA and YSYEKL. The CDR3 extends over 16 amino acids.